This is a list of T cell receptor beta chains from one sample in a study of shared clonotypes between healthy human individuals. Sequencing used immunoSEQ multiplex PCR; TCRdb keeps in-frame clones, though not all of them. The table has 1.4 million to 1.5 million clones, more than 95% seen once. The specimen sequenced was naive CD4+ T cells sorted from blood. The receptor set was obtained from a man aged 25-45 years in good health. CDR3s include the opening cysteine and the closing phenylalanine or tryptophan. The D gene is left open where the match is weak. Size values are once, few and many counts, or a class for expanded clones, and some rows have none.

cdr3_nt cdr3_aa j_call clone_size v_call d_call
TGTGCCAGCAGCCGATACTTAGGGGGCTCCTATGGCTACACCTTC CASSRYLGGSYGYTF TRBJ1-2 . TRBV7-9 TRBD1
TGTGCCAGCTCACCACAGGGTGGTAACACTGAAGCTTTCTTT CASSPQGGNTEAFF TRBJ1-1 . TRBV18 .
TGTGCCAGCAGCCCCCGGGACAGGGGGATCCACGAGCAGTACTTC CASSPRDRGIHEQYF TRBJ2-7 . TRBV5-4 TRBD1
TGTGCCAGCAGGACTAGCGGGTTGTCCTACGAGCAGTACTTC CASRTSGLSYEQYF TRBJ2-7 . TRBV27 TRBD2
TGTGCCAGCAGCTTAGGACCAGAAAACATTCAGTACTTC CASSLGPENIQYF TRBJ2-4 . TRBV7-4 .
TGTGCCAGCAGCTTCAGGGGGCAGGGTGAAAAACTGTTTTTT CASSFRGQGEKLFF TRBJ1-4 . TRBV7-6 TRBD1
TGTGCCAGCAGCTTGGGACAGGGAATATATGGCTACACCTTC CASSLGQGIYGYTF TRBJ1-2 . TRBV5-5 TRBD1
TGCGCCAGCAGCCACCAGGCGGAGACCCAGTACTTC CASSHQAETQYF TRBJ2-5 . TRBV5-1 .
TGTGCCAGCAGTCCCGGGACTAGCGGGAGGGCGGTGCAGTACTTC CASSPGTSGRAVQYF TRBJ2-7 . TRBV28 TRBD2
TGTGCCAGCAGTGAATGGGTCGGCTGGGAGGATGGCTACACCTTC CASSEWVGWEDGYTF TRBJ1-2 . TRBV25-1 .
TGTGCCAGCAGTTTCCAGTCTTCCCACTACGAGCAGTACTTC CASSFQSSHYEQYF TRBJ2-7 . TRBV27 .
TGCAGCGTTTCCACAACGAACACCGGGGAGCTGTTTTTT CSVSTTNTGELFF TRBJ2-2 . TRBV29-1 .
TGTGCCAGCAGCCTTCCCGACACGTACGAGCAGTACTTC CASSLPDTYEQYF TRBJ2-7 . TRBV5-4 .
TGTGCCAGTAGTAACGAGGTGGATACGCAGTATTTT CASSNEVDTQYF TRBJ2-3 . TRBV19 .
TGTGCCAGCAGTTTCATACAGGGGTATCAAAAGACCCAGTACTTC CASSFIQGYQKTQYF TRBJ2-5 . TRBV6-5 TRBD1
TGTGCCAGCAGGGGGGGGGCAGCACGGGAGACCCAGTACTTC CASRGGAARETQYF TRBJ2-5 . TRBV6-1 .
TGTGCCAGCAGCCAAGAAGGGGGGCGGGCCAGCTCCTACAATGAGCAGTTCTTC CASSQEGGRASSYNEQFF TRBJ2-1 . TRBV4-2 .
TGTGCCAGCAACGAGCGAATAGGGGGCAATCAGCCCCAGCATTTT CASNERIGGNQPQHF TRBJ1-5 . TRBV19 .
TGTGCCAGCAGCTTCGGACTAGCGGGAGGGATTTTCGGTGAGCAGTTCTTC CASSFGLAGGIFGEQFF TRBJ2-1 . TRBV11-3 TRBD2
TGTGCCAGCAGTTTTAGCAATGAGCAGTTCTTC CASSFSNEQFF TRBJ2-1 . TRBV27 .
TGTGCCAGCAGGCCTACGAATGACATTTTCGATCAGCCCCAGCATTTT CASRPTNDIFDQPQHF TRBJ1-5 . TRBV6-4 .
TGTGCCAGCGGGAGCACAGATACGCAGTATTTT CASGSTDTQYF TRBJ2-3 once TRBV5-5 .
TGTGCCAGCAGCTTAGAGGGACGCAATCAGCCCCAGCATTTT CASSLEGRNQPQHF TRBJ1-5 . TRBV7-9 .
TGCGCCAGCAGCTTGAGCGAGCGGGTAAACAATGAGCAGTTCTTC CASSLSERVNNEQFF TRBJ2-1 . TRBV5-1 .
TGTGCCAGCAGTTACTCGAGGACACCCTCCTACGAGCAGTACTTC CASSYSRTPSYEQYF TRBJ2-7 . TRBV6-6 .
TGTGCCACCTCTGCAACCGGGACAGGGGCCTACGAGCAGTACTTC CATSATGTGAYEQYF TRBJ2-7 . TRBV15 TRBD1
TGTGCCAGTAGTATACGGAGGCAAGAGACCCAGTACTTC CASSIRRQETQYF TRBJ2-5 . TRBV19 .
TGTGCCAGCAGCTTTCCTTCGGTGTATAGCTCCTACGAGCAGTACTTC CASSFPSVYSSYEQYF TRBJ2-7 . TRBV7-2 .
TGTGCCAGCAGCGTAGCCACAGATACGCAGTATTTT CASSVATDTQYF TRBJ2-3 . TRBV9 .
TGTGCCAGCAGCTACACCGGGGAGCTGTTTTTT CASSYTGELFF TRBJ2-2 . TRBV5-6 .
TGTGCCAGCAGCCCAGGACTAGCGGGGAACTACGAGCAGTACTTC CASSPGLAGNYEQYF TRBJ2-7 once TRBV13 TRBD2
TGTGCCTCTTCGGGGGAGCAGTTCTTC CASSGEQFF TRBJ2-1 . TRBV7-9 .
TGTGCCAGCAGCTCCAGAGGGACTAGCGGGAGGCCTACCTACGAGCAGTACTTC CASSSRGTSGRPTYEQYF TRBJ2-7 . TRBV11-2 TRBD2
TGTGCCAGCAGTTTAGCCAGGGTAGGAGGGGGCAATCAGCCCCAGCATTTT CASSLARVGGGNQPQHF TRBJ1-5 . TRBV28 .
TGTGCCAGCAGCAAGGGACCACCCGCGAACACCGGGGAGCTGTTTTTT CASSKGPPANTGELFF TRBJ2-2 once TRBV9 .
TGTGCCAGCAGCTCACTTTTCGGGAGACTTCCCTACGAGCAGTACTTC CASSSLFGRLPYEQYF TRBJ2-7 . TRBV7-6 .
TGCAGTGCTAGTAAAAGCCTCGAGCAGTACTTC CSASKSLEQYF TRBJ2-7 once TRBV20-1 .
TGTGCCAGCAGCCTCGGGACAGGGGGCCAAGAGACCCAGTACTTC CASSLGTGGQETQYF TRBJ2-5 . TRBV5-4 TRBD1
TGTGCCAGCAGTCTCACCGGCGGGACAGGGCTTTTT CASSLTGGTGLF TRBJ1-4 . TRBV28 TRBD1
TGTGCCAGCAGCTTGTCTACCCTTATTATCTCCTACGAGCAGTACTTC CASSLSTLIISYEQYF TRBJ2-7 once TRBV5-6 .
TGTGCCAGCAGTTCCCCGCAGTCCAGGGCACGGGCCTACGAGCAGTACTTC CASSSPQSRARAYEQYF TRBJ2-7 . TRBV27 .
TGTGCCAGCAGCGTAACCAGCCACAACTATGGCTACACCTTC CASSVTSHNYGYTF TRBJ1-2 . TRBV9 .
TGTGCCAGCAGCTTAGTCCTAGCGGGAGTATCTGAGCAGTTCTTC CASSLVLAGVSEQFF TRBJ2-1 . TRBV7-9 TRBD2
TGTGCCAGCAGCTTGAGTTATCCCTCCGAGCAGTACTTC CASSLSYPSEQYF TRBJ2-7 . TRBV5-4 .
TGTGCCAGCACGCAGCCCACTGAAGCTTTCTTT CASTQPTEAFF TRBJ1-1 . TRBV2 .